This entry features one TCR beta chain sequence. Its antigen is currently unknown. TCRdb reprocessed the 5' RACE reads with MiXCR, giving one entry per CDR3 protein. The repertoire holds about 59,000 distinct CDR3 sequences, with 13% as singletons. The record originates from a study of early T cells in non-severe SARS-CoV-2 infection. Regarding the study as a whole: Anti-spike CD8 responses were favored in VDJdb matching, and private and CD4 specificities were missed.

The CDR3 loop spans 12 amino acids. Germline V gene sequence: CDR1 SGHNT, CDR2 YENEEA. V lost 5 bases and J 4 bases, leaving 5 bases between the germline ends. The clonotype was recovered from an adult who was a healthcare worker with PCR-confirmed SARS-CoV-2 infection or an uninfected control (not recorded which). Sequences were derived from whole blood, sampled at baseline. V and J are TRBV11-3 and TRBJ2-2; D gene uncertain. CDR3 nucleotides: TGTGCCAGCAGCGGTCGCACCGGGGAGCTGTTTTTT. This sequence encodes CASSGRTGELFF. The full variable domain, its missing parts supplied by reference TRBV11-3 and TRBJ2-2, is EAGVVQSPRYKIIEKKQPVAFWCNPISGHNTLYWYLQNLGQGPELLIRYENEEAVDDSQLPKDRFSAERLKGVDSTLKIQPAELGDSAVYLCASSGRTGELFFGEGSRLTVL.